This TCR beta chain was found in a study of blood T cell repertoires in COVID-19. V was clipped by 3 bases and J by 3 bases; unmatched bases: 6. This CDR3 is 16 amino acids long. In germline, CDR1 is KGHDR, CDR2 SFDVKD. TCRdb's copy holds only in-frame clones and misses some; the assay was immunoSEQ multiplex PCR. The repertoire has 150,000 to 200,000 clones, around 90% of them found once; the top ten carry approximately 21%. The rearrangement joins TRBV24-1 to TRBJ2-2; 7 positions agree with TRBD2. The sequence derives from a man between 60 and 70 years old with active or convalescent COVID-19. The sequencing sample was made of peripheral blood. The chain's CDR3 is CATSDPGEGYTGELFF. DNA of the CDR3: TGTGCCACCAGTGATCCCGGGGAGGGGTACACCGGGGAGCTGTTTTTT.